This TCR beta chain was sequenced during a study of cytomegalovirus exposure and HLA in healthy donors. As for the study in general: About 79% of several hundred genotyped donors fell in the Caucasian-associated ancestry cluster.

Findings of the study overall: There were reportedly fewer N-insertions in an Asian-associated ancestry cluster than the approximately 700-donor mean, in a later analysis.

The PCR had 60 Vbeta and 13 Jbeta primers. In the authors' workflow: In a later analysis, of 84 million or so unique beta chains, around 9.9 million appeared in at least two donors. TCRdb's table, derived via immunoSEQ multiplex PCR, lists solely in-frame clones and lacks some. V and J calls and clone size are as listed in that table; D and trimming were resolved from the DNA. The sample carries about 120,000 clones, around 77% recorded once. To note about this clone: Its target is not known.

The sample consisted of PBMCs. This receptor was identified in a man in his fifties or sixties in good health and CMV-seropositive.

CDR3 sequence reads: CASSPRWDRQNNEQFF. The CDR3 nucleotides are TGCGCCAGCAGCCCACGATGGGACAGGCAGAACAATGAGCAGTTCTTC. J is TRBJ2-1 and V is TRBV4-1, with 8 nucleotides matching TRBD1. The V gene's germline CDR1 is MGHRA and CDR2 YSYEKL. The V segment lost 4 bases and the J segment 5 bases; nucleotides outside the gene matches: 10. The CDR3 is made up of 16 amino acids.